This is a list of T cell receptor beta chains from one sample in a study of long-term antiretroviral therapy in people with HIV. Some clones are missing from TCRdb's copy, which holds only in-frame ones; the method was immunoSEQ multiplex PCR. The sample lists roughly 40,000 clones, 75% to 90% occurring once. Sequenced material: unsorted PBMCs, taken just before starting antiretroviral therapy. The receptor source for this set is a woman under 30 with HIV. The CDR3 runs from the conserved cysteine through the conserved F or W. Fields, in order: clone size, J gene, V gene, CDR3 protein. The size field is filled for only some rows; it gives once, few, many or a size class.

-	TRBJ2-5	TRBV7-3	CASSPGLAGETQYF
-	TRBJ2-1	TRBV4-3	CASSQDRGSYNEQFF
-	TRBJ1-5	TRBV11-2	CASSLGGGPEQPQHF
-	TRBJ1-1	TRBV5-1	CASGGYHEDTEAFF
-	TRBJ1-2	TRBV28	CASNAYRGIGYTF
once	TRBJ1-2	TRBV25-1	CASSPRQGHGLGYGYTF
-	TRBJ2-5	TRBV1	CTSSLGTSGEILQETQYF
-	TRBJ1-5	TRBV6-7	CASSYLTLNQPQHF
-	TRBJ2-5	TRBV11-2	CASSLDPSYQETQYF
once	TRBJ2-7	TRBV6-5	CASSIQGGRYEQYF
once	TRBJ2-5	TRBV27	CASSFMTSGRKETQYF
-	TRBJ2-7	TRBV19	CASSIVRGEQYF
-	TRBJ2-1	TRBV19	CASSMTSGSYNEQFF
-	TRBJ2-5	TRBV6-1	CASRTGTSGETQYF
-	TRBJ2-5	TRBV19	CASSMQTPTGFAETQYF
-	TRBJ2-6	TRBV19	CASTGTPSGANVLTF
-	TRBJ2-7	TRBV4-1	CASSQDRVAEQYF
few	TRBJ2-7	TRBV4-3	CASSQDSLAGANEQYF
-	TRBJ2-7	TRBV11-2	CASSSGAPGGNEQYF
once	TRBJ2-1	TRBV7-2	CASSHSTGLNEQFF
once	TRBJ2-7	TRBV6-5	CASTEGNEQYF
-	TRBJ1-2	TRBV28	CASRSPSGGVYGYTF
-	TRBJ1-5	TRBV28	CASSLKRGSNQPQHF
once	TRBJ2-7	TRBV27	CASSLRGATSYEQYF
-	TRBJ2-5	TRBV7-3	CASSPGRGSQETQYF
few	TRBJ1-3	TRBV9	CASSVEVKSRSGNTIYF
-	TRBJ2-7	TRBV27	CASSTPGLTGPYF
medium-sized	TRBJ2-1	TRBV4-3	CASSQDQGGSYNEQFF
-	TRBJ2-2	TRBV9	CASSVDRGPTGELFF
-	TRBJ2-1	TRBV7-3	CASSLTGSSSYNEQFF
-	TRBJ2-5	TRBV19	CASSIGTSVQETQYF
-	TRBJ1-4	TRBV9	CASSVGQVSNEKLFF
-	TRBJ2-3	TRBV27	CASRASGSPDTQYF
-	TRBJ2-1	TRBV6-5	CASSESPGLTTQFF
few	TRBJ2-5	TRBV10-2	CASSESAGSGETQYF
-	TRBJ2-1	TRBV9	CASSVEALVWVDEQFF
-	TRBJ2-5	TRBV28	CASSFQGARETQYF
-	TRBJ2-2	TRBV4-3	CASSLGQYTGELFF
-	TRBJ1-1	TRBV19	CASSFRTGNGMNTEAFF
-	TRBJ1-2	TRBV11-2	CASSRPGQGAWGYTF
once	TRBJ2-3	TRBV5-1	CASSLGGTSQYF
-	TRBJ2-7	TRBV2	CASRTGTSRDEQYF
-	TRBJ2-5	TRBV7-7	CASSLERGQETQYF
-	TRBJ2-2	TRBV7-6	CASSLNLGRGRIGELFF
-	TRBJ1-1	TRBV6-5	CASSYSDTEAFF
-	TRBJ2-4	TRBV18	CASSPAGNIQYF
-	TRBJ1-1	TRBV28	CASSPLREAFF
-	TRBJ2-7	TRBV7-2	CASSLEGTGAHEQYF
-	TRBJ2-4	TRBV7-9	CASSRGQINIQYF
-	TRBJ1-1	TRBV4-3	CASSQEKVTEAFF
-	TRBJ1-3	TRBV7-8	CASSTSTAFRPGNTIYF
-	TRBJ2-7	TRBV15	CATSTIGKSDCEQYF
-	TRBJ2-7	TRBV27	CASQPTGRYEQYF
-	TRBJ2-7	TRBV5-4	CASSLPGTGGYEQYF